The 21 T cell receptor beta chains below come from one sample, sequenced in a study of cytomegalovirus exposure and HLA in healthy donors (dated by TCRdb to about 2017). Libraries were prepared through the immunoSEQ multiplex PCR assay. For the multiplex PCR, a mixture combining 60 forward primers for TCR Vbeta segments and 13 reverse primers for TCR Jbeta segments was used. Entries here come from immuneACCESS through TCRdb and include only in-frame sequences with V and J called. Some clones fail to appear in such tables; in the studies checked, an unresolved V gene covers under half of the shortfall, and the cause of the remainder is unknown. In this sample the table shows 150,000 to 170,000 clones, under 85% of which occur a single time. Clones ranked in the top ten supply 2.8% of the sample. The source material was PBMCs. The receptors were sampled from a young man in good health and CMV-seronegative.

Only a few counts were recorded for this clone. This chain joins TRBV27 and TRBJ2-5; 7 bases agree with TRBD1. The DNA matches TRBJ2-7 better at its end, which makes the J call doubtful. CDR3 length: 14 residues. Germline V lookup: CDR1 MNHEY, CDR2 SMNVEV (reference sequence). This CDR3 reads CASSLGSGGYEQYF. The CDR3 DNA reads as TGTGCCAGCAGTTTGGGGTCAGGGGGATACGAGCAGTACTTC.

The chain uses TRBV6-4 and TRBJ2-1; 8 bases are shared with TRBD2. Germline trimming cut 6 bases from V and 2 bases from J; bases unmatched to any gene: 6. This CDR3 comprises 15 residues. Germline values: CDR1 MRHNA, CDR2 SNTAGT. CDR3 coding DNA: TGTGCCAGCAGCCCGGGAGGGGGGACCTACAATGAGCAGTTCTTC. Its protein is CASSPGGGTYNEQFF.

This clone occurred a few times. V usage is TRBV29-1 and J usage is TRBJ2-5, with D maybe TRBD2 (6 bases). Germline-derived CDR1 and CDR2 are SQVTM and ANQGSEA. The CDR3 runs 12 residues. The germline V and J ends were trimmed by 6 bases and 3 bases, with 11 bases remaining between them. CDR3 nucleotides: TGCAGCGTCGGGGGACTCGAAGAGACCCAGTACTTC. Translation gives CSVGGLEETQYF.

This clone was observed once. The J gene is TRBJ2-5, the V gene TRBV6-1, with D tentatively TRBD2 (5 bases). The germline CDR1 and CDR2 sequences are MNHNS and SASEGT. This CDR3 has 14 amino acids. Trimming cost V 6 bases and J 5 bases, with 16 bases left between them. Here the CDR3 reads CASRTMRVGETQYF. CDR3 bases: TGTGCCAGCAGAACCATGAGGGTTGGCGAGACCCAGTACTTC.

The chain has TRBV5-1 and TRBJ1-1; tentative D call: TRBD1 (5 bases). Germline V gives CDR1 SGHRS, CDR2 YFSETQ. V dropped 2 bases and J dropped 7 bases, with 15 bases sitting between them. This CDR3 is 14 amino acids long. CDR3 nucleotide sequence: TGCGCCAGCAGCTTTGTGGCAGGGAAAGGTGAAGCTTTCTTT. Translation: CASSFVAGKGEAFF.

This clone has more than one count but fewer than ten. The rearrangement links TRBV7-9 to TRBJ1-1; TRBD1 might be the D (5 bases). Germline loops: CDR1 SEHNR, CDR2 FQNEAQ (reference sequence). The CDR3 runs to 14 residues. Trimming stripped 1 base from V and 5 bases from J, with 11 bases between. CDR3: CASSLVAGKTEAFF. The CDR3 DNA is TGTGCCAGCAGCTTAGTTGCAGGGAAGACTGAAGCTTTCTTT.

CDR3 in DNA: TGTGCCAGCAGCCAAGACTGGAGTCGGAACACCTTC. Translated: CASSQDWSRNTF. The chain has TRBV14 and TRBJ1-2; D unclear. Germline CDR1 and CDR2: SGHDN and FVKESK. Trimming stripped 0 bases from V and 12 bases from J, with 11 bases between. The CDR3 is 12 residues long.

The genes are TRBV19 and TRBJ2-3; no clear D. The CDR3 sequence is 16 residues long. Trimming left V 5 bases short and J 1 base short, with 16 bases between. Germline loops: CDR1 LNHDA, CDR2 SQIVND (reference sequence). The CDR3 sequence is CASSASRWAGTDTQYF. CDR3 sequence (DNA): TGTGCCAGTAGTGCCAGCAGGTGGGCCGGCACAGATACGCAGTATTTT.

The rearrangement links TRBV5-1 to TRBJ1-6, with 9 bases lining up with TRBD1. After removal of 3 bases from V and 6 bases from J, the junction contained 1 base not matched to a gene. CDR1 and CDR2 (germline): SGHRS, YFSETQ. The CDR3 loop spans 14 amino acids. The CDR3 protein is CASSYRGLNSPLHF. The CDR3 DNA is TGCGCCAGCAGCTACAGGGGGCTTAATTCACCCCTCCACTTT.

This sequence joins TRBV7-8 and TRBJ1-5; D gene uncertain. Germline CDR1 reads SGHVS; CDR2 reads FQNEAQ. The CDR3 is 14 residues long. The V end was cut by 7 bases, the J end by 4 bases, with 14 bases between. The CDR3 nucleotides read TGTGCCAGCACCCCCATGCGAGGGAATCAGCCCCAGCATTTT. It specifies CASTPMRGNQPQHF.

Concerning this clone itself: Its ends do not fully match the called genes, so a read error is possible. The rearrangement links TRBV5-1 to TRBJ2-4; 7 bases are a match to TRBD1. This CDR3 contains 16 residues. Germline CDR1 is SGHRS and CDR2 is YFSETQ. DNA of the CDR3: TGCGCCAGCAGCTTAACCACGGCAGGGGGACAAAACAGTCAGTACTTC. Translation: CASSLTTAGGQNSQYF.

The CDR3 DNA reads TGTGCCAGCAGTTTCGGGGAGAACACTGAAGCTTTCTTT. This encodes CASSFGENTEAFF. The chain recombines TRBV6-5 with TRBJ1-1; D is ambiguous. CDR1 and CDR2 (germline): MNHEY, SVGAGI. The V end was cut by 4 bases, the J end by 1 base, with 7 bases between. The CDR3 covers 13 residues.

The CDR3, as DNA: TGTGCCAGCAGTCCCTACCGCAATGAGCAGTTCTTC. Translating gives CASSPYRNEQFF. This chain uses TRBV6-1 with TRBJ2-1, with unresolved D. Trimming removed 5 bases from V and 6 bases from J, with 8 bases in between. Germline CDR1 reads MNHNS; CDR2 reads SASEGT. This CDR3 region has 12 residues.

The chain recombines TRBV7-9 with TRBJ2-7, with D perhaps matching TRBD1 (6 bases). Trimming pared 5 bases from V and 8 bases from J, leaving 13 bases between. CDR1 is SEHNR and CDR2 is FQNEAQ in the germline V gene (reference sequence). The CDR3 sequence is 12 residues long. The CDR3 here is CASSGEGDKQYV. As DNA, the CDR3 is TGTGCCAGCAGCGGGGAAGGGGACAAGCAGTACGTC.

The rearrangement links TRBV19 to TRBJ2-7; D uncertain. V dropped 5 bases and J dropped 1 base, with 6 bases sitting between them. The CDR3 runs 12 residues. The V gene's germline CDR1 is LNHDA and CDR2 SQIVND (reference sequence). The CDR3 coding sequence is TGTGCCAGTAGTTCCACTTCCTACGAGCAGTACTTC. Its protein product is CASSSTSYEQYF.

The V call is TRBV11-1, the J call TRBJ1-2; D uncertain. Trimming stripped 5 bases from V and 3 bases from J, with 10 bases between. The CDR3 extends over 13 amino acids. Per the germline V gene, CDR1 is SGHAT and CDR2 is FQDESV (reference sequence). The CDR3 spells CASSPRGYYGYTF. The DNA for the CDR3 is TGTGCCAGCAGCCCCCGAGGGTACTATGGCTACACCTTC.

The chain combines TRBV10-3 with TRBJ1-6, with D perhaps matching TRBD1 (5 bases). This CDR3 is 16 amino acids long. The germline CDR1 and CDR2 sequences are ENHRY and SYGVKD. V was trimmed by 2 bases and J by 4 bases, leaving 12 bases between them. The CDR3 DNA is TGTGCCATCAGTGAGGCAGGGTCGGGTTATAATTCACCCCTCCACTTT. Amino acid sequence: CAISEAGSGYNSPLHF.

This chain joins TRBV7-9 and TRBJ2-7; tentatively, D is TRBD1 (6 bases). CDR3 length: 13 residues. The germline V gene encodes CDR1 SEHNR and CDR2 FQNEAQ (reference sequence). The CDR3 DNA is TGTTCCAGCAGCTTGGGGGCGTCCTACGAGCAGTACGTC. Translation gives CSSSLGASYEQYV.

In DNA form, the CDR3 reads TGTGCCAGCAGTGTACAGGGGCACCAAGAGACCCAGTACTTC. Protein sequence: CASSVQGHQETQYF. V is TRBV2 and J is TRBJ2-5; TRBD1 matches 7 bases. The CDR3 has 14 residues. Losses at the gene ends were 4 bases for V and 0 bases for J; bases not matched to a gene: 2. Germline V gives CDR1 SNHLY, CDR2 FYNNEI.

With respect to this clone: One end of the junction does not line up with germline, which may come from a read error. V usage is TRBV6-4 and J usage is TRBJ2-6; 10 bases align to TRBD1. The CDR3 runs 16 residues. From germline, CDR1 is MRHNA and CDR2 SNTAGT. The CDR3 loop is CASSKDRGTGANGLTF. CDR3 nucleotides: TGTGCCAGCAGTAAGGACAGGGGGACTGGGGCCAACGGCCTGACTTTC.

The chain links TRBV19 to TRBJ1-5; the D gene is possibly TRBD1 (5 bases). The V and J ends lost 10 bases and 3 bases respectively, with 19 bases between them. The CDR3 is 15 amino acids. Germline V gene sequence: CDR1 LNHDA, CDR2 SQIVND (reference sequence). The CDR3 protein is CATVGARQPNQPQHF. As DNA, the CDR3 is TGTGCCACCGTTGGGGCCCGACAGCCCAATCAGCCCCAGCATTTT.